This T cell receptor (beta chain) derives from a study of beta chain features in type 1 diabetes. About the research overall: Examined across all samples were some 110 million sorted cells. General study findings and limits: Type 1 diabetes patients had moderately but significantly shorter TCRB CDR3s in all four CD4+ subsets.

Turning to this clone: What it binds is not known.

Sequencing targeted expressed TCRB transcripts, as all isolated RNA had been reverse transcribed. Naive, central memory and regulatory T cell samples averaged approximately 3.9 million immunoSEQ reads each. Here immunoSEQ multiplex PCR was the method, and the copy in TCRdb shows in-frame clones only, minus some. The sample has about 210,000 clones, around 9.9% seen once. Source material: central memory CD4+ T cells from blood. This TCR came from a man between 18 and 35 years old in good health.

Here the CDR3 reads CASSFSPDQPQHF. The CDR3, as DNA: TGTGCCAGCAGCTTCTCCCCCGATCAGCCCCAGCATTTT. The chain couples TRBV5-6 to TRBJ1-5; D is undetermined. The germline V gene encodes CDR1 SGHDT and CDR2 YYEEEE. The ends were cut back, 2 bases at V and 5 bases at J, with 8 bases in the middle. The CDR3 runs to 13 residues.